A selection of T cell receptor beta chains follows, all from one sample in a study of early T cells in non-severe SARS-CoV-2 infection. Each CDR3 protein is one row after TCRdb ran MiXCR on the 5' RACE reads. This table has 50,000 to 60,000 distinct CDR3 sequences, 8.7% appearing once. Sequencing used whole blood, obtained at baseline. The receptors originated from an adult who was a healthcare worker with PCR-confirmed SARS-CoV-2 infection or an uninfected control (not recorded which). Each CDR3 is given with its conserved first and last residue. Fields, in order: CDR3 length, clone size, J gene, V gene, D gene, CDR3 DNA, CDR3 protein. A D gene is named only where the DNA matches it firmly. A row's size may be missing; if present it is once, few, many or a size class.

cdr3_length: 15
clone_size: few
j_call: TRBJ2-1
v_call: TRBV6-5
d_call: TRBD2
cdr3_nt: TGTGCCAGCAGTTACACTAGCGGGGGATACAATGAGCAGTTCTTC
cdr3_aa: CASSYTSGGYNEQFF

cdr3_length: 15
clone_size: few
j_call: TRBJ1-2
v_call: TRBV9
d_call: NA
cdr3_nt: TGTGCCAGCAGCGTAACACAGGGAGACAACTATGGCTACACCTTC
cdr3_aa: CASSVTQGDNYGYTF

cdr3_length: 16
clone_size: few
j_call: TRBJ1-5
v_call: TRBV20-1
d_call: TRBD1
cdr3_nt: TGCAGTGCTAGAGACATGGCGACAGGGGAAAATCAGCCCCAGCATTTT
cdr3_aa: CSARDMATGENQPQHF

cdr3_length: 12
clone_size: NA
j_call: TRBJ2-2
v_call: TRBV29-1
d_call: NA
cdr3_nt: TGCAGCGTTGAGGGGAGCACCGGGGAGCTGTTTTTT
cdr3_aa: CSVEGSTGELFF

cdr3_length: 12
clone_size: few
j_call: TRBJ2-2
v_call: TRBV2
d_call: NA
cdr3_nt: TGTGCCAGCAGGGTCGGCACCGGGGAGCTGTTTTTT
cdr3_aa: CASRVGTGELFF

cdr3_length: 12
clone_size: NA
j_call: TRBJ2-5
v_call: TRBV6-2/TRBV6-3
d_call: NA
cdr3_nt: TGTGCCAGCAGTCAGGGTACGGTGACCCGGTACTTC
cdr3_aa: CASSQGTVTRYF

cdr3_length: 17
clone_size: many
j_call: TRBJ2-3
v_call: TRBV6-6
d_call: TRBD2
cdr3_nt: TGTGCCAGCAGTTACCCTAGCGGGTCCTCCCTAGGGAATACGCAGTATTTT
cdr3_aa: CASSYPSGSSLGNTQYF

cdr3_length: 16
clone_size: NA
j_call: TRBJ1-1
v_call: TRBV5-1
d_call: NA
cdr3_nt: TGCGCCAGCAGCCTCGGATTGGGGTCCGTGAACACTGAAGCTTTCTTT
cdr3_aa: CASSLGLGSVNTEAFF

cdr3_length: 11
clone_size: few
j_call: TRBJ1-1
v_call: TRBV10-3
d_call: NA
cdr3_nt: TGTGCCATCAGTGCAGACACTGAAGCTTTCTTT
cdr3_aa: CAISADTEAFF

cdr3_length: 16
clone_size: few
j_call: TRBJ1-3
v_call: TRBV7-4
d_call: NA
cdr3_nt: TGTGCCAGCAGCATCAACTTGACAGGCTTAGGAAACACCATATATTTT
cdr3_aa: CASSINLTGLGNTIYF

cdr3_length: 14
clone_size: NA
j_call: TRBJ2-7
v_call: TRBV7-2
d_call: NA
cdr3_nt: TGTGCCAGCAGCTTATACGGCGGGGACTACGAGCAGTACTTC
cdr3_aa: CASSLYGGDYEQYF

cdr3_length: 13
clone_size: NA
j_call: TRBJ1-1
v_call: TRBV18
d_call: NA
cdr3_nt: TGTGCCAGCTCACCACCTGTGAACACTGAAGCTTTCTTT
cdr3_aa: CASSPPVNTEAFF

cdr3_length: 14
clone_size: many
j_call: TRBJ2-7
v_call: TRBV6-6
d_call: TRBD1
cdr3_nt: TGTGCCAGCAGTGAAAGACAGGGGGCGGGAGAGCAGTACTTC
cdr3_aa: CASSERQGAGEQYF

cdr3_length: 15
clone_size: NA
j_call: TRBJ2-5
v_call: TRBV28
d_call: NA
cdr3_nt: TGTGCCAGCAGTTTTTGGGACCCAGGGAAAGAGACCCAGTACTTC
cdr3_aa: CASSFWDPGKETQYF

cdr3_length: 12
clone_size: many
j_call: TRBJ2-1
v_call: TRBV4-2
d_call: NA
cdr3_nt: TGTGCCAGCAGCCAAGATTGGGCCGGCCAGTTCTTC
cdr3_aa: CASSQDWAGQFF

cdr3_length: 15
clone_size: few
j_call: TRBJ2-7
v_call: TRBV28
d_call: NA
cdr3_nt: TGTGCCAGCAGTTTGGAGGGGGCCTCCTCCTACGAGCAGTACTTC
cdr3_aa: CASSLEGASSYEQYF

cdr3_length: 15
clone_size: few
j_call: TRBJ2-7
v_call: TRBV9
d_call: NA
cdr3_nt: TGTGCCAGCAGCGTATCCAAAGGGGGTTACTACGAGCAGTACTTC
cdr3_aa: CASSVSKGGYYEQYF

cdr3_length: 10
clone_size: many
j_call: TRBJ2-5
v_call: TRBV19
d_call: NA
cdr3_nt: TGTGCCAGCGAGCCGGAGACCCAGTACTTC
cdr3_aa: CASEPETQYF

cdr3_length: 13
clone_size: NA
j_call: TRBJ2-7
v_call: TRBV7-2
d_call: NA
cdr3_nt: TGTGCCAGCAGCTTTGGGGTTTCCTACGAGCAGTACTTC
cdr3_aa: CASSFGVSYEQYF

cdr3_length: 13
clone_size: many
j_call: TRBJ2-7
v_call: TRBV7-9
d_call: NA
cdr3_nt: TGTGCCAGCAGCCCGACGCAATTCACCGAGCAGTACTTC
cdr3_aa: CASSPTQFTEQYF

cdr3_length: 15
clone_size: few
j_call: TRBJ2-3
v_call: TRBV12-3/TRBV12-4
d_call: TRBD1
cdr3_nt: TGTGCCAGCAGTGTTTCCGGGACAGGGAGTTATACGCAGTATTTT
cdr3_aa: CASSVSGTGSYTQYF

cdr3_length: 13
clone_size: NA
j_call: TRBJ1-2
v_call: TRBV20-1
d_call: NA
cdr3_nt: TGCAGTGCTAGAGGGGACATTATTTATGGCTACACCTTC
cdr3_aa: CSARGDIIYGYTF

cdr3_length: 15
clone_size: few
j_call: TRBJ2-7
v_call: TRBV25-1
d_call: NA
cdr3_nt: TGTGCCAGCAGTGAATTGCCCACAGGGACCCACGAGCAGTACTTC
cdr3_aa: CASSELPTGTHEQYF

cdr3_length: 16
clone_size: NA
j_call: TRBJ2-7
v_call: TRBV10-3
d_call: TRBD1
cdr3_nt: TGTGCCATCAGTGTACCCCTGGGACAGGGAACGGAAGAGCAGTACTTC
cdr3_aa: CAISVPLGQGTEEQYF

cdr3_length: 15
clone_size: many
j_call: TRBJ1-1
v_call: TRBV5-6
d_call: TRBD1
cdr3_nt: TGTGCCAGCAGCCCGATAGGGACAGGGGGCACTGAAGCTTTCTTT
cdr3_aa: CASSPIGTGGTEAFF

cdr3_length: 15
clone_size: few
j_call: TRBJ2-1
v_call: TRBV6-2/TRBV6-3
d_call: NA
cdr3_nt: TGTGCCAGCAGAACGGTGGTAAACTCCTACAATGAGCAGTTCTTC
cdr3_aa: CASRTVVNSYNEQFF

cdr3_length: 14
clone_size: once
j_call: TRBJ1-1
v_call: TRBV7-9
d_call: NA
cdr3_nt: TGTGCCAGCAGCCCCTGGGGTGAAAACACTGAAGCTTTCTTT
cdr3_aa: CASSPWGENTEAFF

cdr3_length: 16
clone_size: many
j_call: TRBJ1-5
v_call: TRBV12-3/TRBV12-4
d_call: NA
cdr3_nt: TGTGCCAGCAGTTTGCAGCAGGGTTTGAGCAATCAGCCCCAGCATTTT
cdr3_aa: CASSLQQGLSNQPQHF

cdr3_length: 13
clone_size: many
j_call: TRBJ2-7
v_call: TRBV7-6
d_call: NA
cdr3_nt: TGTGCCAGCAGCTTAGGGGGGTCAGGCGAGCAGTACTTC
cdr3_aa: CASSLGGSGEQYF

cdr3_length: 13
clone_size: NA
j_call: TRBJ2-3
v_call: TRBV29-1
d_call: TRBD1
cdr3_nt: TGCAGCGTCCGGACAGGATCCTTAGATACGCAGTATTTT
cdr3_aa: CSVRTGSLDTQYF

cdr3_length: 12
clone_size: few
j_call: TRBJ2-3
v_call: TRBV29-1
d_call: NA
cdr3_nt: TGCAGCGTGACGGTTGGGGGGGATACGCAGTATTTT
cdr3_aa: CSVTVGGDTQYF

cdr3_length: 12
clone_size: NA
j_call: TRBJ2-3
v_call: TRBV30
d_call: NA
cdr3_nt: TGTGCCTGGAGTGCAGGGTCAGATACGCAGTATTTT
cdr3_aa: CAWSAGSDTQYF

cdr3_length: 14
clone_size: NA
j_call: TRBJ2-5
v_call: TRBV15
d_call: TRBD1
cdr3_nt: TGTGCCACCAGCAGAGTGGGGACAGGGGAGACCCAGTACTTC
cdr3_aa: CATSRVGTGETQYF

cdr3_length: 11
clone_size: NA
j_call: TRBJ2-7
v_call: TRBV7-6
d_call: NA
cdr3_nt: TGTGCCAGCAGCTTAGGTCCCGAGCAGTACTTC
cdr3_aa: CASSLGPEQYF

cdr3_length: 12
clone_size: few
j_call: TRBJ2-5
v_call: TRBV2
d_call: NA
cdr3_nt: TGTGCCAGCAGTGTGGTCCTAGAGACCCAGTACTTC
cdr3_aa: CASSVVLETQYF

cdr3_length: 14
clone_size: NA
j_call: TRBJ1-2
v_call: TRBV18
d_call: TRBD1
cdr3_nt: TGTGCCAGCTCACCGCAAACAGGGGCGGAGGGCTACACCTTC
cdr3_aa: CASSPQTGAEGYTF

cdr3_length: 17
clone_size: NA
j_call: TRBJ1-5
v_call: TRBV5-1
d_call: NA
cdr3_nt: TGCGCCAGCAGCTTGGATGGGTCTGGGGCGAACAATCAGCCCCAGCATTTT
cdr3_aa: CASSLDGSGANNQPQHF

cdr3_length: 16
clone_size: many
j_call: TRBJ2-7
v_call: TRBV15
d_call: TRBD2
cdr3_nt: TGTGCCACCAGCAGAGATCTGGCGGGAGGGTTCTACGAGCAGTACTTC
cdr3_aa: CATSRDLAGGFYEQYF

cdr3_length: 13
clone_size: once
j_call: TRBJ1-2
v_call: TRBV12-3/TRBV12-4
d_call: NA
cdr3_nt: TGTGCCAGCAGTTCCTCCTTTCGGGCCGGCTACACCTTC
cdr3_aa: CASSSSFRAGYTF

cdr3_length: 14
clone_size: NA
j_call: TRBJ2-5
v_call: TRBV5-1
d_call: NA
cdr3_nt: TGCGCCAGCAGCTTGGGAGAAGGGCAAGAGACCCAGTACTTC
cdr3_aa: CASSLGEGQETQYF

cdr3_length: 14
clone_size: few
j_call: TRBJ2-7
v_call: TRBV30
d_call: TRBD2
cdr3_nt: TGTGCCTGGAGCCCGGGACTAGCACCCTACGAGCAGTACTTC
cdr3_aa: CAWSPGLAPYEQYF

cdr3_length: 15
clone_size: NA
j_call: TRBJ2-1
v_call: TRBV2
d_call: NA
cdr3_nt: TGTGCCAGCAGTGCGGAGCGGAGCTCCTACAATGAGCAGTTCTTC
cdr3_aa: CASSAERSSYNEQFF

cdr3_length: 14
clone_size: many
j_call: TRBJ2-1
v_call: TRBV20-1
d_call: TRBD2
cdr3_nt: TGCAGTGCCGCTGGGACTAGCCCCCGCAATGAGCAGTTCTTC
cdr3_aa: CSAAGTSPRNEQFF

cdr3_length: 14
clone_size: many
j_call: TRBJ2-7
v_call: TRBV18
d_call: NA
cdr3_nt: TGTGCCAGCTCACCCCGAGACAGCTCCTACGAGCAGTACTTC
cdr3_aa: CASSPRDSSYEQYF

cdr3_length: 13
clone_size: NA
j_call: TRBJ2-3
v_call: TRBV11-2
d_call: NA
cdr3_nt: TGTGCCAGCAGCTGGGACGTCGGAGATACGCAGTATTTT
cdr3_aa: CASSWDVGDTQYF

cdr3_length: 15
clone_size: few
j_call: TRBJ2-5
v_call: TRBV7-9
d_call: NA
cdr3_nt: TGTGCCAGCAGCTTGGTTAGAGGGGTTGAAGAGACCCAGTACTTC
cdr3_aa: CASSLVRGVEETQYF